The rows below give T cell receptor beta chains drawn from one sample of a study of cytomegalovirus exposure and HLA in healthy donors. Using immunoSEQ multiplex PCR, the repertoire was profiled, and TCRdb retains in-frame clones only, with some absent. The sample has around 190,000 clones, about 81% seen once; the top ten hold 1.5% to 2%. The specimen was PBMCs. All receptors come from a man in his late teens or twenties in good health and CMV-seronegative. Each CDR3 is given with its conserved first and last residue. A D gene is named only where the DNA matches it firmly. A clone size is listed for some rows: how often the clone was seen (once, few, many), or a class if it is expanded.

v_gene: TRBV5-1
d_gene: TRBD1
j_gene: TRBJ2-5
abundance: .
CDR3aa: CASSPGEGSGGQTQYF
CDR3nt: TGCGCCAGCAGCCCGGGAGAGGGGTCAGGGGGCCAGACCCAGTACTTC

v_gene: TRBV5-1
d_gene: TRBD1
j_gene: TRBJ1-1
abundance: .
CDR3aa: CASSLQDRGKTEAFF
CDR3nt: TGCGCCAGCAGCTTGCAAGACAGGGGTAAAACTGAAGCTTTCTTT

v_gene: TRBV5-1
d_gene: TRBD1
j_gene: TRBJ1-2
abundance: .
CDR3aa: CASSLGQGADGYTF
CDR3nt: TGCGCCAGCAGCTTGGGACAGGGGGCCGATGGCTACACCTTC

v_gene: TRBV30
d_gene: .
j_gene: TRBJ1-2
abundance: .
CDR3aa: CAWSGGVGYTF
CDR3nt: TGTGCCTGGAGTGGCGGGGTTGGCTACACCTTC

v_gene: TRBV2
d_gene: .
j_gene: TRBJ2-3
abundance: once
CDR3aa: CASSEAPGGTDTQYF
CDR3nt: TGTGCCAGCAGTGAAGCCCCCGGGGGCACAGATACGCAGTATTTT

v_gene: TRBV7-3
d_gene: .
j_gene: TRBJ2-1
abundance: .
CDR3aa: CASSLSSDNEQFF
CDR3nt: TGTGCCAGCAGCTTATCCTCAGACAATGAGCAGTTCTTC

v_gene: TRBV6-6
d_gene: TRBD1
j_gene: TRBJ1-4
abundance: .
CDR3aa: CASRPETGVYEKLFF
CDR3nt: TGTGCCAGCAGACCCGAGACAGGGGTATATGAAAAACTGTTTTTT

v_gene: TRBV27
d_gene: TRBD2
j_gene: TRBJ2-7
abundance: few
CDR3aa: CASRQSGLVSSYEQYF
CDR3nt: TGTGCCAGCAGGCAGTCAGGACTAGTGAGCTCCTACGAGCAGTACTTC

v_gene: TRBV9
d_gene: .
j_gene: TRBJ2-7
abundance: .
CDR3aa: CASSVDRGEQYF
CDR3nt: TGTGCCAGCAGCGTAGACCGGGGCGAGCAGTACTTC

v_gene: TRBV5-4
d_gene: .
j_gene: TRBJ2-1
abundance: .
CDR3aa: CASSNGNEQFF
CDR3nt: TGTGCCAGCAGCAACGGGAATGAGCAGTTCTTC

v_gene: TRBV29-1
d_gene: TRBD1
j_gene: TRBJ2-1
abundance: .
CDR3aa: CSVRTGGIPEQFF
CDR3nt: TGCAGCGTACGGACAGGGGGGATTCCTGAGCAGTTCTTC

v_gene: TRBV5-4
d_gene: TRBD1
j_gene: TRBJ2-7
abundance: .
CDR3aa: CASSFYRGSYEQYF
CDR3nt: TGTGCCAGCAGCTTTTACAGGGGGTCCTACGAGCAGTACTTC

v_gene: TRBV5-6
d_gene: .
j_gene: TRBJ2-3
abundance: .
CDR3aa: CASSFGGRGDTQYF
CDR3nt: TGTGCCAGCAGCTTCGGGGGGCGAGGAGATACGCAGTATTTT

v_gene: TRBV6-5
d_gene: TRBD1
j_gene: TRBJ1-1
abundance: .
CDR3aa: CASSRGTGGTEAFF
CDR3nt: TGTGCCAGCAGCCGGGGGACAGGGGGGACTGAAGCTTTCTTT

v_gene: TRBV9
d_gene: TRBD2
j_gene: TRBJ2-3
abundance: .
CDR3aa: CASSVVRGSTDTQYF
CDR3nt: TGTGCCAGCAGCGTAGTGCGGGGGTCCACAGATACGCAGTATTTT

v_gene: TRBV6-1
d_gene: .
j_gene: TRBJ2-1
abundance: .
CDR3aa: CASSEYLAPTANEQFF
CDR3nt: TGTGCCAGCAGTGAATACCTAGCGCCCACAGCCAATGAGCAGTTCTTC

v_gene: TRBV9
d_gene: TRBD2
j_gene: TRBJ2-1
abundance: .
CDR3aa: CASSVSPSGMGEQFF
CDR3nt: TGTGCCAGCAGCGTTTCGCCTAGCGGGATGGGTGAGCAGTTCTTC

v_gene: TRBV5-3
d_gene: TRBD2
j_gene: TRBJ2-1
abundance: .
CDR3aa: CARSARGGRAFGEQFF
CDR3nt: TGTGCCAGAAGCGCCCGAGGCGGGAGGGCTTTTGGTGAGCAGTTCTTC

v_gene: TRBV4-2
d_gene: .
j_gene: TRBJ1-6
abundance: few
CDR3aa: CASSPLGEDSPLHF
CDR3nt: TGTGCCAGCAGCCCCCTAGGGGAAGATTCACCCCTCCACTTT

v_gene: TRBV29-1
d_gene: TRBD2
j_gene: TRBJ2-2
abundance: .
CDR3aa: CSVVAGLAGHGAGELFF
CDR3nt: TGCAGCGTTGTGGCCGGACTAGCGGGACATGGCGCCGGGGAGCTGTTTTTT

v_gene: TRBV6-1
d_gene: TRBD1
j_gene: TRBJ1-4
abundance: .
CDR3aa: CASIPGTANEKLFF
CDR3nt: TGTGCCAGCATTCCGGGGACAGCTAATGAAAAACTGTTTTTT

v_gene: TRBV5-5
d_gene: .
j_gene: TRBJ2-3
abundance: .
CDR3aa: CASSLGLGELDTQYF
CDR3nt: TGTGCCAGCAGCTTGGGACTTGGGGAGTTAGATACGCAGTATTTT

v_gene: TRBV28
d_gene: TRBD2
j_gene: TRBJ2-3
abundance: .
CDR3aa: CASSRSGTSGPTDTQYF
CDR3nt: TGTGCCAGCAGTAGATCCGGGACTAGCGGCCCAACAGATACGCAATATTTT

v_gene: TRBV28
d_gene: .
j_gene: TRBJ1-4
abundance: .
CDR3aa: CASSRDSNEKLFF
CDR3nt: TGTGCCAGCAGTAGGGACTCAAATGAAAAACTGTTTTTT

v_gene: TRBV6-5
d_gene: TRBD1
j_gene: TRBJ1-2
abundance: .
CDR3aa: CASSRDRGNYGYTF
CDR3nt: TGTGCCAGCAGCCGCGACAGGGGAAACTATGGCTACACCTTC

v_gene: TRBV14
d_gene: .
j_gene: TRBJ2-3
abundance: .
CDR3aa: CASSQAGRMTDTQYF
CDR3nt: TGTGCCAGCAGCCAAGCAGGGCGGATGACAGATACGCAGTATTTT

v_gene: TRBV10-3
d_gene: TRBD1
j_gene: TRBJ1-5
abundance: .
CDR3aa: CAIRSDDRGPQHF
CDR3nt: TGTGCCATCAGATCGGATGACAGGGGGCCCCAGCATTTT

v_gene: TRBV5-4
d_gene: .
j_gene: TRBJ2-7
abundance: .
CDR3aa: CASSTDSYEQYF
CDR3nt: TGTGCCAGCAGCACGGACAGCTACGAGCAGTACTTC

v_gene: TRBV7-9
d_gene: .
j_gene: TRBJ2-7
abundance: .
CDR3aa: CASSLFYEQYF
CDR3nt: TGTGCCAGCAGCCTCTTCTACGAGCAGTACTTC

v_gene: TRBV28
d_gene: TRBD2
j_gene: TRBJ2-7
abundance: few
CDR3aa: CASMTSGVSYEQYF
CDR3nt: TGTGCCTCGATGACTAGCGGAGTCTCCTACGAGCAGTACTTC

v_gene: TRBV6-5
d_gene: TRBD1
j_gene: TRBJ2-2
abundance: once
CDR3aa: CASSYSGTGVPGELFF
CDR3nt: TGTGCCAGCAGTTACTCCGGGACAGGGGTTCCCGGGGAGCTGTTTTTT

v_gene: TRBV7-9
d_gene: TRBD1
j_gene: TRBJ2-7
abundance: .
CDR3aa: CASSSSGTGGEQYF
CDR3nt: TGTGCCAGCAGCTCTAGTGGGACAGGGGGCGAGCAGTACTTC

v_gene: TRBV29-1
d_gene: .
j_gene: TRBJ2-7
abundance: .
CDR3aa: CSVEGGASFDEQYF
CDR3nt: TGCAGCGTTGAAGGTGGTGCTAGTTTTGACGAGCAGTACTTC

v_gene: TRBV27
d_gene: TRBD2
j_gene: TRBJ2-1
abundance: .
CDR3aa: CASSLVAGGYNEQFF
CDR3nt: TGTGCCAGCAGTTTAGTCGCGGGAGGCTACAATGAGCAGTTCTTC

v_gene: TRBV29-1
d_gene: .
j_gene: TRBJ1-4
abundance: .
CDR3aa: CSVEGIRGEKLFF
CDR3nt: TGCAGCGTCGAAGGGATCCGGGGTGAAAAACTGTTTTTT

v_gene: TRBV5-4
d_gene: .
j_gene: TRBJ2-1
abundance: once
CDR3aa: CASSLGNSPGTRFF
CDR3nt: TGTGCCAGCAGTCTGGGAAACTCCCCTGGGACTCGGTTCTTC

v_gene: TRBV4-1
d_gene: TRBD1
j_gene: TRBJ2-2
abundance: .
CDR3aa: CASSPTGGNEHRELFF
CDR3nt: TGCGCCAGCAGCCCGACAGGGGGGAATGAACACCGGGAGCTGTTTTTT

v_gene: TRBV6-4
d_gene: .
j_gene: TRBJ1-1
abundance: .
CDR3aa: CASIMAATEPFF
CDR3nt: TGTGCCAGCATAATGGCCGCGACGGAGCCTTTCTTT

v_gene: TRBV2
d_gene: .
j_gene: TRBJ1-4
abundance: .
CDR3aa: CASSDRVTEKLFF
CDR3nt: TGTGCCAGCAGTGACAGGGTGACTGAAAAACTGTTTTTT

v_gene: TRBV7-9
d_gene: TRBD1
j_gene: TRBJ2-7
abundance: once
CDR3aa: CASSLAYRLGQGTYEQYF
CDR3nt: TGTGCCAGCAGCTTAGCGTACCGTTTGGGACAGGGAACTTACGAGCAGTACTTC

v_gene: TRBV4-2
d_gene: .
j_gene: TRBJ2-7
abundance: .
CDR3aa: CASSFTGISYEQYF
CDR3nt: TGTGCCAGCAGCTTTACCGGGATTTCCTACGAGCAGTACTTC

v_gene: TRBV7-9
d_gene: TRBD2
j_gene: TRBJ2-5
abundance: .
CDR3aa: CASSLDGASGQETQYF
CDR3nt: TGTGCCAGCAGCTTAGATGGGGCTAGCGGCCAAGAGACCCAGTACTTC

v_gene: TRBV5-6
d_gene: .
j_gene: TRBJ1-3
abundance: .
CDR3aa: CASSRLAGAAGNTIYF
CDR3nt: TGTGCCAGCAGCCGACTTGCAGGGGCTGCAGGAAACACCATATATTTT

v_gene: TRBV7-2
d_gene: .
j_gene: TRBJ2-5
abundance: .
CDR3aa: CASRNREGIGETQYF
CDR3nt: TGTGCCAGCAGAAACAGGGAGGGGATAGGAGAGACCCAGTACTTC

v_gene: TRBV9
d_gene: .
j_gene: TRBJ1-1
abundance: .
CDR3aa: CASSPQLTPNTEAFF
CDR3nt: TGTGCCAGCAGCCCCCAACTTACCCCGAACACTGAAGCTTTCTTT

v_gene: TRBV29-1
d_gene: .
j_gene: TRBJ1-5
abundance: .
CDR3aa: CSVGGHSNQPQHF
CDR3nt: TGCAGCGTTGGGGGCCATAGCAATCAGCCCCAGCATTTT

v_gene: TRBV28
d_gene: .
j_gene: TRBJ2-1
abundance: once
CDR3aa: CASSLFDGIGNEQFF
CDR3nt: TGTGCCAGCAGCCTATTTGACGGGATCGGGAATGAGCAGTTCTTC

v_gene: TRBV18
d_gene: .
j_gene: TRBJ2-2
abundance: .
CDR3aa: CASSPIGGPTGELFF
CDR3nt: TGTGCCAGCTCACCGATCGGGGGGCCCACCGGGGAGCTGTTTTTT

v_gene: TRBV19
d_gene: .
j_gene: TRBJ1-1
abundance: .
CDR3aa: CASSIRQGVYGEAFF
CDR3nt: TGTGCCAGTAGTATTAGGCAGGGTGTTTACGGTGAAGCTTTCTTT

v_gene: TRBV4-2
d_gene: .
j_gene: TRBJ2-5
abundance: .
CDR3aa: CASSLFGVSQETQYF
CDR3nt: TGTGCCAGCAGCTTGTTCGGGGTATCCCAAGAGACCCAGTACTTC

v_gene: TRBV19
d_gene: .
j_gene: TRBJ1-1
abundance: .
CDR3aa: CASTPLGRAGTEAFF
CDR3nt: TGTGCCAGTACTCCCCTGGGGAGGGCTGGCACTGAAGCTTTCTTT